This T cell receptor beta chain was sequenced during a study of cytomegalovirus exposure and HLA in healthy donors. Study conclusions and caveats: Associated with HLA alleles at 0.05 false discovery rate in a later analysis were 16,951 TCR beta sequences. In a later analysis, DRB1 alleles had the most associated TCRs; HLA-C alleles the fewest.

With respect to this clone: Its specificity is unknown.

Primers: 60 Vbeta forward and 13 Jbeta reverse. Under the authors' procedure: In a later analysis, of some 80 million unique beta chains, approximately 10 million appeared in at least two donors. The repertoire was sequenced with immunoSEQ multiplex PCR; TCRdb's copy has only in-frame clones and lacks some. Clone size and the V and J calls come from that table; the DNA yielded D and trimming. Of roughly 88,000 clones in the sample, roughly 72% were seen once. The germline gives CDR1 ENHRY, CDR2 SYGVKD. The V and J ends lost 3 bases and 10 bases respectively, with 9 bases between them. This CDR3 contains 11 residues.

This receptor was taken from a man aged 25 to 40 in good health and CMV-seropositive. The specimen was PBMCs. The V call is TRBV10-3, the J call TRBJ1-1; D remains unclear. CDR3 amino acids: CAISEGGGAFF. DNA of the CDR3: TGTGCCATCAGTGAAGGCGGAGGAGCTTTCTTT.